This TCR beta chain was recorded in a study of shared clonotypes between healthy human individuals (dated by TCRdb to about 2020). Study-level background: Two women and three men aged 18 to 49 years were included in the cohort. To increase sequencing depth and limit assay-specific biases, different laboratories used diverse techniques to prepare libraries and sequence TCR repertoires. Blood TCR repertoires of five healthy adults were deeply sequenced to estimate repertoire size and the extent of clonotype sharing between individuals. Per donor, leukapheresis produced somewhere between about 0.94 and 9.5 billion PBMCs. For each donor, CD4 naive and CD4 memory were each given three plates, CD8 naive was given two plates, and CD8 memory was given one plate.

Remarks on this clone: The target of this receptor is not known. Per-base qualities were not stored, and no clone one base away is much larger.

As encoded in the germline V gene, CDR1 is SQVTM while CDR2 is ANQGSEA. Trimming at the junction amounts to 6 bases on V and 8 bases on J, and the germline ends lie 16 bases apart. Inclusive of the bounding cysteine and phenylalanine, the CDR3 is 12 residues long. The CDR3 DNA has 36 bases and is translated from base 1. Overall study results and their limits: Naive subsets generally had larger estimated clonotype richness than memory subsets. Because the study included a small number of donors, the genetic and exposure-history diversity represented was limited. Across a few donors, around 5% of naive CD4, roughly 3.4% of naive CD8, around 2.1% of memory CD4, and approximately 0.4% of memory CD8 clonotypes were shared. Incomplete sequencing was indicated by rarefaction of sorted-subset datasets, despite the large sequencing depth. Clonotypes shared by all four sorted-subset donors showed higher generation probabilities than non-shared clonotypes. Sampling was restricted to blood, and TCR repertoires in tissue are likely to differ from TCR repertoires in blood. Based on pairwise subsampling, the degree of clonotype sharing among donors was expected to be affected by sequencing depth.

Using the deep immunoSEQ assay, TCR CDR3 regions were amplified from genomic DNA by multiplex PCR. Extracted genomic DNA from each cell subset was spread evenly across all wells of several immunoSEQ 96-well plates, with each plate serving as a replicate. For sorted subsets, each replicate PCR was loaded with approximately 0.2 ug genomic DNA, equivalent to roughly 30,000 T cell genomes. Purified libraries were quantified with a Qubit 3.0 fluorometer, sized on a Bioanalyzer 2100, and re-quantified with the KAPA Library Quantification kit. Each immunoSEQ 96-well plate was sequenced on its own single-read 150-cycle Illumina NextSeq 550 flow cell. In the authors' own workflow: Because the immunoSEQ output included only junctional sequences and no quality scores, the filtering could not be the same as the filtering used for full-length reads. Sequences were annotated with PyIR, a Python wrapper for IgBLAST v1.9, using IMGT germline references to assign V/J genes and CDR3. Any read was removed if the V/J assignment was weak (E-value above 1e-6), the CDR3 was missing, or the read contained stop codons, out-of-frame junctions, or ambiguous translated residues. V3J clonotypes were defined as sequences sharing an identical inferred V gene, J gene, and CDR3 amino acid sequence. Percentage overlap between repertoires was computed as shared unique clonotypes divided by the size of the smaller repertoire. Richness of each repertoire was evaluated using RTK rarefaction, the Chao1 estimator, and Recon v2.1 estimates of unobserved clonotypes. OLGA was used to compute generation probabilities for all TCRbeta clonotypes that the gDNA method yielded from a few donors. Sourced from immuneACCESS, this table was stored by TCRdb with only in-frame sequences that have V and J called. A share of the clones is absent; for the studies checked, an unresolved V gene accounts for under half, and the remainder has no known explanation. The V and J calls and the clone size are those of that table, but D and trimming were determined from the DNA. The table for this sample lists approximately 1,500,000 clones; roughly 96% of them were counted only once. In total, the top ten clones hold approximately 1.2% of the sample.

Healthy HIV-negative adults with no recently reported acute infections or vaccinations were included as donors. Every donor was a Caucasian adult living in Nashville, Tennessee, USA. CD4+ T cells were enriched by magnetic negative selection; naive cells were then positively selected on CD45RA, and the negative fraction formed the memory subset. Blood was obtained by leukapheresis, after which PBMCs were separated by Ficoll-Histopaque density gradient centrifugation and cryopreserved in liquid nitrogen vapor phase. Analytical flow cytometry was used to check the purity and quantity of each magnetically sorted T cell population. Genomic DNA was isolated from each sorted fraction and quantified by UV absorbance on a Nanodrop 2000c.

Sequencing input: naive CD4+ T cells sorted from blood. The cell subset or site label for this specimen denotes: CD45RA+ positively selected. Here the chain combines TRBV29-1 and TRBJ1-2, with an unclear D gene assignment. The TCR comes from a man aged 25-40 years in good health. The nucleotides are TGCAGCGTCGGTGGGGAGGTTGGCGGCTACACCTTC. Translated, it gives CSVGGEVGGYTF.